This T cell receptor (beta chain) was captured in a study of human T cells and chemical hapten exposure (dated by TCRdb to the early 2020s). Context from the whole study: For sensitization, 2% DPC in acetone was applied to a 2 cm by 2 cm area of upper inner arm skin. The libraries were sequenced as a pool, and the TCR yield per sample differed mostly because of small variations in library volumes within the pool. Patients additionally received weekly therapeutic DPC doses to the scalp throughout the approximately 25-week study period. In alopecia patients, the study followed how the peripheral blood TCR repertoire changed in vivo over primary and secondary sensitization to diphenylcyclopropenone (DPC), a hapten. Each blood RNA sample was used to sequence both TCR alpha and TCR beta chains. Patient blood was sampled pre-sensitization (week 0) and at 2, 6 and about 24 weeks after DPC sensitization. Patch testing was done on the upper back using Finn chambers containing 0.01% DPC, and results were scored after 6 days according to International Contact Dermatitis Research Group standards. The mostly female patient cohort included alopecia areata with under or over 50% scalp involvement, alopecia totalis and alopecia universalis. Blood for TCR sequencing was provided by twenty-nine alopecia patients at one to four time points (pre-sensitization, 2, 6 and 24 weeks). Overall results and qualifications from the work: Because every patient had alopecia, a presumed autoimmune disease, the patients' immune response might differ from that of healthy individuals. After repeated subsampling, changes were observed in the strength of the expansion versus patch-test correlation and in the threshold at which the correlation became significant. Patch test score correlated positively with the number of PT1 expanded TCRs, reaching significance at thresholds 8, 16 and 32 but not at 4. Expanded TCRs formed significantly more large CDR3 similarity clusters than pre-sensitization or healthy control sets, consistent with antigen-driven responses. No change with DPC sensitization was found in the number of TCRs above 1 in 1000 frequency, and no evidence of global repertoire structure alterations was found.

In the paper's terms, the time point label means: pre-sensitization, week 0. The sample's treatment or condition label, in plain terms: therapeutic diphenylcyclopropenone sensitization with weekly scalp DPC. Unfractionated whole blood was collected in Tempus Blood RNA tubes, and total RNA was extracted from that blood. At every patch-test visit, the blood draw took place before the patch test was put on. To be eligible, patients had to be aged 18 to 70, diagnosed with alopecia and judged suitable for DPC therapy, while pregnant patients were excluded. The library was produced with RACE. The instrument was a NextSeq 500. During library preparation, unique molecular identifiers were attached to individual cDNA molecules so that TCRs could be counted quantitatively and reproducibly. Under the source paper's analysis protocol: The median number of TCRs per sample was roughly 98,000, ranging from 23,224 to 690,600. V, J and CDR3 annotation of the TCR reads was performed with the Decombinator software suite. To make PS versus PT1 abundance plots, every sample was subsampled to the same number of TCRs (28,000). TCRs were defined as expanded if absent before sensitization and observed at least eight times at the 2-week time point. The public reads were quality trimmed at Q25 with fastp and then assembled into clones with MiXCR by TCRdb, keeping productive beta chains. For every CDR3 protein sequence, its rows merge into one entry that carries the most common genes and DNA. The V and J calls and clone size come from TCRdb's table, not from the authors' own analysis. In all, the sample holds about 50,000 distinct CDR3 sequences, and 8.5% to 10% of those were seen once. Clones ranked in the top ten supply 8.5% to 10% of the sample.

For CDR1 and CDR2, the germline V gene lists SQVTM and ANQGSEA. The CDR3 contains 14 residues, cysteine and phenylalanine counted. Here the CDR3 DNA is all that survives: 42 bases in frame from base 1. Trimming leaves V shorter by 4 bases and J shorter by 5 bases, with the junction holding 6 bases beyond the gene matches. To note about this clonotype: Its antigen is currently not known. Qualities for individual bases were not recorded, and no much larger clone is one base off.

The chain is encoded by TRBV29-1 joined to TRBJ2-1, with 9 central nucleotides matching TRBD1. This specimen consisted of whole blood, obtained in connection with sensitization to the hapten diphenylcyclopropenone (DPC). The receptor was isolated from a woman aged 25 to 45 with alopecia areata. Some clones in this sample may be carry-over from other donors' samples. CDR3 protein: CSVGRDRVNNEQFF. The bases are TGCAGCGTTGGGCGGGACAGGGTCAACAATGAGCAGTTCTTC.